This T cell receptor beta chain was recovered during a study of blood T cell repertoires in COVID-19. Study in general: Acute and convalescent COVID-19 specimens originated in the United States, Italy and Spain.

Looked up from germline, CDR1 is LGHDT and CDR2 is YNNKEL (reference sequence). This CDR3 has 14 amino acids. Trimming removed 1 base from V and 1 base from J, with 6 bases in between. Data came from immunoSEQ multiplex PCR; TCRdb stores just in-frame clones and leaves some out. This table holds about 210,000 clones, about 91% found once. The TCR comes from a woman aged 35 to 49 with acute or convalescent COVID-19. Sequenced sample: peripheral blood. The J gene is TRBJ2-3, the V gene TRBV3-1 (or the pseudogene TRBV3-2); TRBD1 might be the D (6 bases). CDR3 DNA sequence: TGTGCCAGCAGCCAAGGACAGGGCACAGATACGCAGTATTTT. This encodes CASSQGQGTDTQYF.